The clone carrying this T cell receptor (beta chain) was seen a few times. Antigen unknown. Trimming pared 4 bases from V and 6 bases from J, leaving 15 bases between. Germline CDR1 and CDR2: SNHLY and FYNNEI. This CDR3 is 15 amino acids long. Assay: immunoSEQ multiplex PCR; the TCRdb copy retains only in-frame clones and omits some. Of thousands of clones listed, about 46% are singletons. The data belong to a study of tumor-infiltrating lymphocytes in localized non-small cell lung cancer. About the study: Several tumor histologies, both smoking statuses, and some post-neoadjuvant chemotherapy samples were included. Resected tumor was paired with non-adjacent uninvolved lung from the same patient.

Findings and caveats of the study: Different pieces of the same tissue were used for each assay. Only some patients had TCR sequencing, depending on available tissue.

The material sequenced was uninvolved lung tissue not adjacent to the tumor. The chain carries TRBV2 and TRBJ2-2, with D perhaps matching TRBD1 (5 bases). This sequence originates from a human donor with non-small cell lung cancer. This CDR3 is CASSAGRVSPGELFF. CDR3 nucleotides: TGTGCCAGCAGTGCCGGCAGGGTTTCCCCCGGGGAGCTGTTTTTT.